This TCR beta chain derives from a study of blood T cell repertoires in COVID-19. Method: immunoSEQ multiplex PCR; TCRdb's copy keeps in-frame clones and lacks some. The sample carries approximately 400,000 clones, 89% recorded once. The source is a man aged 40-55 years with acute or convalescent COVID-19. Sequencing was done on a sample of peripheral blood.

This CDR3 reads CASSVGRRGTQYF. CDR3 DNA sequence: TGTGCCAGCAGCGTCGGACGAAGGGGTACGCAGTATTTT. The rearrangement uses TRBV11-1 and TRBJ2-3, with D possibly being TRBD1 (5 bases). The CDR3 covers 13 residues. Per the germline V gene, CDR1 is SGHAT and CDR2 is FQDESV (reference sequence). V was cut by 5 bases and J by 8 bases, with 14 bases left in between.